Listed here are 29 T cell receptor beta chains from one sample, sequenced in a study of blood T cell repertoires in COVID-19 (TCRdb year 2020). The library was made by the immunoSEQ multiplex PCR assay. Not all clones reach the TCRdb copy of this immuneACCESS table, which keeps in-frame sequences only. Checked studies attribute under half of the gap to unresolved V genes and leave the rest unexplained. The sample table lists more than 90,000 clones, around nine tenths of them with a count of one. Around 18% of the sample goes to the ten largest clones. The sequencing sample was made of peripheral blood. The origin of the receptors is a woman in her sixties or seventies with COVID-19, enrolled during active disease.

The chain has TRBV5-4 and TRBJ1-4; D gene unclear. The CDR3 is 14 residues long. CDR1 and CDR2 (germline): SGHNT, YYREEE (reference sequence). The V and J ends lost 0 bases and 6 bases respectively, with 9 bases between them. CDR3 loop: CASSLVGGDEKLFF. For the CDR3, the DNA is TGTGCCAGCAGCTTGGTAGGAGGAGATGAAAAACTGTTTTTT. Based on the CDR3 plus reference TRBV5-4 and TRBJ1-4, the full variable domain is ETGVTQSPTHLIKTRGQQVTLRCSSQSGHNTVSWYQQALGQGPQFIFQYYREEENGRGNFPPRFSGLQFPNYSSELNVNALELDDSALYLCASSLVGGDEKLFFGSGTQLSVL.

This clone was observed a single time. The chain links TRBV6-5 to TRBJ1-2, with 7 bases matching TRBD1. V gave up 6 bases and J gave up 10 bases; unmatched junction bases: 11. The CDR3 contains 13 residues. Germline assignment: CDR1 MNHEY and CDR2 SVGAGI. The CDR3 DNA reads TGTGCCAGCAGCCCCAGGGACAGTATCCACTACACCTTC. This sequence encodes CASSPRDSIHYTF.

There are a few counts of this clone. The chain couples TRBV2 to TRBJ1-4; D remains ambiguous. The germline gives CDR1 SNHLY, CDR2 FYNNEI. V lost 8 bases, J lost 8 bases, and 15 bases lay in between. The length of the CDR3 is 13 residues. The CDR3 DNA follows: TGTGCCAGCGCGCCGGAGGGAGACGAAAAACTGTTTTTT. Protein sequence: CASAPEGDEKLFF.

The chain links TRBV18 to TRBJ1-1, with TRBD1 matching over 7 bases. The V and J ends lost 5 bases and 1 base, in that order; junction bases with no gene match: 4. CDR3 length equals 14 residues. Germline V gene lookup returns CDR1 KGHSH and CDR2 LQKENI. The CDR3 bases are TGTGCCAGCTCAGCCGGGACAGAGAACACTGAAGCTTTCTTT. This sequence encodes CASSAGTENTEAFF.

This clone was observed a few times. V and J are TRBV10-3 and TRBJ1-1, with D maybe TRBD1 (6 bases). This CDR3 is built from 14 residues. Trimming pared 6 bases from V and 6 bases from J, leaving 17 bases between. Germline CDR1 is ENHRY and CDR2 is SYGVKD. The CDR3 sequence: CAIRRGGAAPEAFF. In nucleotides, the CDR3 is TGTGCCATCAGAAGAGGGGGTGCCGCTCCTGAAGCTTTCTTT.

The V gene is TRBV7-3, the J gene TRBJ1-1; no clear D gene. This CDR3 contains 15 residues. The V end lost 2 bases, the J end lost 0 bases, and 10 bases lay between the germline ends. Germline V gene sequence: CDR1 SGHTA, CDR2 FQGTGA. CDR3 sequence reads: CASSLGPIMNTEAFF. The CDR3 DNA follows: TGTGCCAGCAGCTTAGGGCCTATTATGAACACTGAAGCTTTCTTT.

This chain links TRBV3-1 (or the pseudogene TRBV3-2) with TRBJ2-2; no clear D gene. The CDR3 length is 12 residues. Trimming pared 2 bases from V and 5 bases from J, leaving 3 bases between. CDR1 is LGHDT, CDR2 YNNKEL, per germline (reference sequence). The CDR3 DNA reads as TGTGCCAGCAGCCAATCAACCGGGGAGCTGTTTTTT. As protein: CASSQSTGELFF.

The chain joins TRBV27 to TRBJ2-5, with 7 bases identical to TRBD2. The V gene end was trimmed by 3 bases and the J gene end by 5 bases; junction bases not matched to a gene: 3. In germline, CDR1 is MNHEY, CDR2 SMNVEV (reference sequence). The CDR3 is 13 amino acids. CDR3 sequence reads: CASSFGGSETQYF. The CDR3 DNA is TGTGCCAGCAGTTTCGGCGGGAGTGAGACCCAGTACTTC.

The J gene is TRBJ2-5, the V gene TRBV7-9, with 10 bases that match TRBD1. The CDR3 runs 16 residues. CDR1 SEHNR and CDR2 FQNEAQ come from the germline V gene (reference sequence). The J segment lost 4 bases and the V segment lost 5 bases, leaving 10 bases of the junction unmatched. DNA for the CDR3: TGTGCCAGCAGCCGACCGGGACAGGGGATGTTAGAGACCCAGTACTTC. Translating it yields CASSRPGQGMLETQYF.

This chain links TRBV19 with TRBJ1-5, with D maybe TRBD1 (6 bases). V was shortened by 3 bases and J by 6 bases, with 18 bases between the two germline ends. The CDR3 loop spans 16 amino acids. Germline loops: CDR1 LNHDA, CDR2 SQIVND (reference sequence). As DNA, the CDR3 is TGTGCCAGTAGTATTATAACAGGCCAGGGGCGTCAGCCCCAGCATTTT. As protein: CASSIITGQGRQPQHF.

J is TRBJ1-2 and V is TRBV14; possibly TRBD1 for D (5 bases). Germline values: CDR1 SGHDN, CDR2 FVKESK. The CDR3 runs to 14 residues. The V end lost 0 bases, the J end lost 8 bases, and 13 bases lay between the germline ends. The CDR3 sequence is CASSQETREGGYTF. DNA for the CDR3: TGTGCCAGCAGCCAAGAAACCAGGGAAGGCGGCTACACCTTC.

The V gene is TRBV2, the J gene TRBJ2-2; 7 bases are a match to TRBD1. The CDR3 sequence is 16 residues long. Germline V gene data show CDR1 as SNHLY and CDR2 as FYNNEI. The J segment lost 0 bases and the V segment lost 6 bases, leaving 7 bases of the junction unmatched. The CDR3 here is CASSKLGTANTGELFF. Written as DNA, the CDR3 is TGTGCCAGCAGCAAACTCGGGACAGCGAACACCGGGGAGCTGTTTTTT.

V gene TRBV6-5 combines with J gene TRBJ2-7, with 9 nucleotides matching TRBD1. The germline gives CDR1 MNHEY, CDR2 SVGAGI. V shed 5 bases and J 4 bases; nucleotides not matched to a gene: 6. The CDR3 length is 14 residues. CDR3 residues: CASSRGTGRYEQYF. The CDR3 bases are TGTGCCAGCAGTCGGGGGACAGGGCGGTACGAGCAGTACTTC.

There are a few counts of this clone. The chain combines TRBV19 with TRBJ1-1, with 9 positions matching TRBD1. The V and J ends lost 2 bases and 1 base, in that order; junction bases with no gene match: 14. CDR3 length equals 19 residues. The V gene's germline CDR1 is LNHDA and CDR2 SQIVND (reference sequence). The CDR3 bases are TGTGCCAGTAGTATAAGAAGATTGATCGGGGACAGGGCGAACACTGAAGCTTTCTTT. Protein: CASSIRRLIGDRANTEAFF.

This sequence joins TRBV2 and TRBJ1-5; TRBD1 matches 10 bases. CDR3 length equals 14 residues. Germline loops: CDR1 SNHLY, CDR2 FYNNEI. V trimming: 7 bases; J trimming: 2 bases; junction bases outside the gene matches: 2. The CDR3 coding sequence is TGTGCCAGCACCGGGACAGGGGGCAATCAGCCCCAGCATTTT. Translating it yields CASTGTGGNQPQHF.

This rearrangement joins TRBV6-1 to TRBJ2-5; perhaps TRBD2 as D (6 bases). The CDR3 covers 14 residues. CDR1 is MNHNS, CDR2 SASEGT, per germline. V lost 3 bases and J lost 5, with 13 bases in between. In DNA, the CDR3 is TGTGCCAGCAGTGACAGGGACTGGGGGGAGACCCAGTACTTC. Protein sequence: CASSDRDWGETQYF.

This rearrangement joins TRBV7-7 to TRBJ2-7, with 8 bases lining up with TRBD1. Germline-derived CDR1 and CDR2 are SSHAT and FNYEAQ (reference sequence). This CDR3 is built from 16 residues. J lost 4 bases, V lost 5 bases, and 13 bases had no gene match. Written as DNA, the CDR3 is TGTGCCAGCAGCCCGACAGTCTCAGGGGGCAAATACGAGCAGTACTTC. Protein sequence: CASSPTVSGGKYEQYF.

This clone was seen a single time. The V gene is TRBV19, the J gene TRBJ1-5; 10 positions match TRBD1. Germline V gene data show CDR1 as LNHDA and CDR2 as SQIVND (reference sequence). The CDR3 covers 16 residues. With V trimmed by 5 bases and J by 6 bases, 10 bases remained unmatched. In nucleotides, the CDR3 is TGTGCCAGTAGTCCAAACCGGGACAGGGGTCGTCAGCCCCAGCATTTT. Encoded protein: CASSPNRDRGRQPQHF.

J is TRBJ2-7 and V is TRBV19; 11 nucleotides line up with TRBD1. The ends lost 6 bases at V and 2 bases at J; junction bases unmatched: 9. There are 16 residues in the CDR3. The V gene's germline CDR1 is LNHDA and CDR2 SQIVND (reference sequence). The CDR3 coding sequence is TGTGCCAGTAGCCCACGGGGACAGGGGGGTACCTACGAGCAGTACTTC. It specifies CASSPRGQGGTYEQYF.

The V call is TRBV24-1, the J call TRBJ2-7; perhaps TRBD2 as D (5 bases). This CDR3 is built from 12 residues. CDR1 and CDR2 (germline): KGHDR, SFDVKD. The V end was cut by 1 base, the J end by 7 bases, with 7 bases between. This chain's CDR3 is CATSDFTGEQYF. Written as DNA, the CDR3 is TGTGCCACCAGTGATTTTACGGGGGAGCAGTACTTC.

This clone has just a few counts. This chain links TRBV12-3 or TRBV12-4 with TRBJ2-4, with 7 positions matching TRBD1. CDR3 length equals 12 residues. Trimming cost V 5 bases and J 7 bases; bases outside gene matches: 2. This CDR3 is CASSGQANIQYF. CDR3 coding DNA: TGTGCCAGCAGTGGACAGGCCAACATTCAGTACTTC.

This rearrangement joins TRBV7-2 to TRBJ2-3; TRBD2 agrees at 8 bases. V lost 1 base, J lost 2 bases, and 5 bases stayed unmatched. Looked up from germline, CDR1 is SGHTA and CDR2 is FQGNSA. The CDR3 runs 16 residues. Here the CDR3 reads CASSLGASGFTDTQYF. The CDR3 DNA sequence: TGTGCCAGCAGCTTAGGGGCTAGCGGGTTCACAGATACGCAGTATTTT.

The J gene is TRBJ2-7, the V gene TRBV3-1 (or the pseudogene TRBV3-2), with a tentative D call TRBD2 (5 bases). Germline values: CDR1 LGHDT, CDR2 YNNKEL (reference sequence). V lost 4 bases, J lost 4 bases, and 8 bases lay in between. This CDR3 spans 12 amino acids. This chain's CDR3 is CASSRLAYEQYF. DNA of the CDR3: TGTGCCAGCAGCCGCTTAGCGTACGAGCAGTACTTC.

The CDR3 bases are TGTGCCAGCAGTTCCCCACAGGGCAATCAGCCCCAGCATTTT. Protein: CASSSPQGNQPQHF. The chain couples TRBV28 to TRBJ1-5, with D perhaps TRBD1 (5 bases). Germline V CDR1 and CDR2: MDHEN, SYDVKM. The CDR3 consists of 14 residues. Deletions cut 4 bases from V and 2 bases from J, with 9 bases between.

The chain joins TRBV5-1 to TRBJ2-7; D is possibly TRBD1 (6 bases). The germline V and J ends were trimmed by 0 bases and 2 bases, with 12 bases remaining between them. The CDR3 contains 15 residues. CDR1 SGHRS and CDR2 YFSETQ come from the germline V gene. In DNA, the CDR3 is TGCGCCAGCAGCTTGGGGCAGGGGTTTACCTACGAGCAGTACTTC. This codes for CASSLGQGFTYEQYF.

This chain links TRBV23-1 with TRBJ1-5; 7 nucleotides line up with TRBD1. TRBV23-1 is assigned to the ORF class and has an uncertain function. The length of the CDR3 is 14 residues. The V and J ends lost 4 bases and 6 bases, in that order; junction bases with no gene match: 6. The CDR3 bases are TGCGCCAGCAGTCCCAAGGGGGCTGTTCAGCCCCAGCATTTT. It encodes CASSPKGAVQPQHF.

The chain recombines TRBV4-3 with TRBJ2-3, with D possibly being TRBD2 (5 bases). The CDR3 is made up of 15 amino acids. Germline CDR1 reads LGHNA; CDR2 reads YSLEER. Trimming took off 0 bases at V and 2 bases at J, with 9 bases between the two ends. The CDR3 loop reads CASSQEPGSTDTQYF. As DNA, the CDR3 is TGCGCCAGCAGCCAAGAACCGGGATCCACAGATACGCAGTATTTT.

This chain joins TRBV3-1 (or the pseudogene TRBV3-2) and TRBJ1-2; D perhaps matches TRBD1 (5 bases). There are 13 residues in the CDR3. Germline V lookup: CDR1 LGHDT, CDR2 YNNKEL (reference sequence). The V end lost 5 bases, the J end lost 4 bases, and 11 bases lay between the germline ends. The CDR3 protein is CASSSGLFYGYTF. Written as DNA, the CDR3 is TGTGCCAGCAGCTCGGGACTCTTCTATGGCTACACCTTC.

V usage is TRBV3-1 (or the pseudogene TRBV3-2) and J usage is TRBJ2-7; possible D gene TRBD1, 6 bases. The germline gives CDR1 LGHDT, CDR2 YNNKEL (reference sequence). V dropped 4 bases and J dropped 2 bases, with 15 bases sitting between them. This CDR3 has 15 amino acids. The chain's CDR3 is CASSPTRTEPYEQYF. The CDR3 region has the DNA TGTGCCAGCAGCCCGACAAGGACAGAGCCCTACGAGCAGTACTTC.